These 30 T cell receptor beta chains were sequenced from one sample in a study of cytomegalovirus exposure and HLA in healthy donors. Primers for the PCR totalled 60 Vbeta and 13 Jbeta. Data came from immunoSEQ multiplex PCR; TCRdb stores just in-frame clones and leaves some out. This sample has 150,000 to 200,000 clones, with roughly 75% found just once. Material for sequencing was PBMCs. The receptors derive from a man aged 35-49 years in good health and CMV-seronegative.

The chain couples TRBV23-1 to TRBJ1-1; TRBD1 matches at 7 bases. TRBV23-1 is placed among ORFs of uncertain function. The trim removed 2 bases at V and 6 bases at J, leaving 9 bases unmatched. The CDR3 runs 15 residues. The CDR3 region is CASSQPTGLGAEAFF. CDR3 sequence (DNA): TGCGCCAGCAGTCAACCGACAGGGCTGGGGGCTGAAGCTTTCTTT.

V and J are TRBV18 and TRBJ2-7; 8 positions match TRBD1. V was pared by 3 bases and J by 2 bases, with 6 bases of the junction left unmatched. Germline V gene sequence: CDR1 KGHSH, CDR2 LQKENI. The CDR3 spans 15 residues. The CDR3 DNA follows: TGTGCCAGCTCACCCACCGGGACAGGCGCCTACGAGCAGTACTTC. Protein sequence: CASSPTGTGAYEQYF.

The chain uses TRBV7-9 and TRBJ1-2; 10 bases are a match to TRBD1. V lost 4 bases and J lost 4; bases outside the gene matches: 9. The CDR3 is 16 amino acids. Germline V gives CDR1 SEHNR, CDR2 FQNEAQ (reference sequence). The CDR3 spells CASSSSGTGAAYGYTF. The CDR3 coding sequence is TGTGCCAGCAGCTCGTCCGGGACAGGGGCCGCCTATGGCTACACCTTC.

The rearrangement uses TRBV7-9 and TRBJ2-1; D possibly corresponds to TRBD2 (5 bases). Trimming stripped 4 bases from V and 10 bases from J, with 17 bases between. Germline CDR1 SEHNR, CDR2 FQNEAQ (reference sequence). The CDR3 contains 14 residues. In DNA form, the CDR3 reads TGTGCCAGCAGCTCAGGAGACGGACGAGGGGAGCAGTTCTTC. Its protein product is CASSSGDGRGEQFF.

The rearrangement joins TRBV2 to TRBJ2-5, with D hard to call. The CDR3 sequence is 15 residues long. V lost 0 bases and J 1 base, leaving 9 bases between the germline ends. The germline V gene encodes CDR1 SNHLY and CDR2 FYNNEI. CDR3 DNA sequence: TGTGCCAGCAGTGAAGCGCAGGCCTTCCAAGAGACCCAGTACTTC. This sequence encodes CASSEAQAFQETQYF.

The V call is TRBV12-5, the J call TRBJ2-2; D is ambiguous. In germline, CDR1 is LGHNT, CDR2 FRNRAP. The CDR3 is made up of 13 amino acids. V was trimmed by 2 bases and J by 6 bases, leaving 7 bases between them. CDR3 in DNA: TGTGCTAGTGGTTTGCCGTATGCCGGGGAGCTGTTTTTT. Encoded protein: CASGLPYAGELFF.

This clone was detected a few times. The genes are TRBV7-2 and TRBJ2-2; D is ambiguous. The V gene lost 6 bases and the J gene lost 4 bases, with 12 bases spanning the gap. The CDR3 totals 14 residues. CDR1 and CDR2 (germline): SGHTA, FQGNSA. Written as DNA, the CDR3 is TGTGCCAGCAGACAACCGGCGGCCACCGGGGAGCTGTTTTTT. Protein sequence: CASRQPAATGELFF.

The V call is TRBV7-2, the J call TRBJ1-5; D gene uncertain. Trimming cost V 3 bases and J 3 bases, with 12 bases left between them. CDR3 length equals 15 residues. Germline CDR1 is SGHTA and CDR2 is FQGNSA. The chain's CDR3 is CASSFYGNNNQPQHF. CDR3 nucleotides: TGTGCCAGCAGCTTTTACGGGAATAACAATCAGCCCCAGCATTTT.

The chain joins TRBV2 to TRBJ1-2; 8 bases align to TRBD1. The CDR3 has 15 residues. The J segment lost 0 bases and the V segment lost 7 bases, leaving 7 bases of the junction unmatched. Germline values: CDR1 SNHLY, CDR2 FYNNEI. CDR3 amino acids: CASTPQGETNYGYTF. CDR3 coding DNA: TGTGCCAGCACTCCACAGGGGGAAACTAACTATGGCTACACCTTC. The full variable domain, with the rest looked up from reference TRBV2 and TRBJ1-2, is EPEVTQTPSHQVTQMGQEVILRCVPISNHLYFYWYRQILGQKVEFLVSFYNNEISEKSEIFDDQFSVERPDGSNFTLKIRSTKLEDSAMYFCASTPQGETNYGYTFGSGTRLTVV.

The chain recombines TRBV5-1 with TRBJ2-7; D is undetermined. CDR1 is SGHRS, CDR2 YFSETQ, per germline. This CDR3 is built from 13 residues. V lost 4 bases and J lost 0, with 8 bases in between. For the CDR3, the DNA is TGCGCCAGCAGCGAACCGAGCTCCTACGAGCAGTACTTC. Translation gives CASSEPSSYEQYF.

This clone showed up just once. The chain has TRBV7-2 and TRBJ2-5, with 8 bases matching TRBD1. Germline-derived CDR1 and CDR2 are SGHTA and FQGNSA. The CDR3 sequence is 15 residues long. The trim removed 5 bases at V and 1 base at J, leaving 6 bases unmatched. CDR3 sequence: CASSQGDRTQETQYF. DNA for the CDR3: TGTGCCAGCAGCCAGGGGGACAGGACCCAAGAGACCCAGTACTTC.

The J gene is TRBJ1-3, the V gene TRBV9; TRBD1 is a possible D gene (5 bases). Per the germline V gene, CDR1 is SGDLS and CDR2 is YYNGEE. The germline V and J ends were trimmed by 7 bases and 0 bases, with 11 bases remaining between them. The CDR3 length is 14 residues. CDR3 amino acids: CASGRQSSGNTIYF. CDR3 coding DNA: TGTGCCAGCGGCCGACAGAGCTCTGGAAACACCATATATTTT.

The chain links TRBV4-3 to TRBJ1-1; 7 bases match TRBD1. The CDR3 loop spans 15 amino acids. CDR1 is LGHNA, CDR2 YSLEER, per germline. The V segment lost 4 bases and the J segment 6 bases; nucleotides outside the gene matches: 11. CDR3 loop: CASSLMIGGAAEAFF. The CDR3 region has the DNA TGCGCCAGCAGCCTCATGATAGGGGGCGCCGCTGAAGCTTTCTTT.

The CDR3 region has the DNA TGTGCCAGCAGCCCAGGGGGGATGAACACTGAAGCTTTCTTT. Translated, it gives CASSPGGMNTEAFF. The rearrangement uses TRBV6-5 and TRBJ1-1; TRBD1 aligns across 7 bases. The CDR3 is made up of 14 amino acids. The junction had 4 bases not matched to a gene; V was cut back by 6 bases and J by 0 bases. Looked up from germline, CDR1 is MNHEY and CDR2 is SVGAGI.

This chain joins TRBV18 and TRBJ1-1, with D tentatively TRBD1 (5 bases). Looked up from germline, CDR1 is KGHSH and CDR2 is LQKENI. Trimming took off 6 bases at V and 1 base at J, with 15 bases between the two ends. The CDR3 covers 15 residues. The CDR3 DNA follows: TGTGCCAGCTCCCCCGGGGGAAGGGAGAACACTGAAGCTTTCTTT. It codes for CASSPGGRENTEAFF. Combining the CDR3 with reference TRBV18 and TRBJ1-1 gives the whole variable domain NAGVMQNPRHLVRRRGQEARLRCSPMKGHSHVYWYRQLPEEGLKFMVYLQKENIIDESGMPKERFSAEFPKEGPSILRIQQVVRGDSAAYFCASSPGGRENTEAFFGQGTRLTVV.

This clone was seen only once. This chain connects TRBV9 to TRBJ1-1; perhaps TRBD1 as D (6 bases). V was pared by 2 bases and J by 2 bases, with 13 bases between. The CDR3 runs 15 residues. Germline CDR1 SGDLS, CDR2 YYNGEE. The chain's CDR3 is CASSVAIRGNTEAFF. In DNA, the CDR3 is TGTGCCAGCAGCGTCGCTATCAGGGGCAACACTGAAGCTTTCTTT. Supplemented by reference TRBV9 and TRBJ1-1, the full variable domain reads DSGVTQTPKHLITATGQRVTLRCSPRSGDLSVYWYQQSLDQGLQFLIQYYNGEERAKGNILERFSAQQFPDLHSELNLSSLELGDSALYFCASSVAIRGNTEAFFGQGTRLTVV.

The chain links TRBV4-1 to TRBJ2-3, with no clear D. The V and J ends lost 6 bases and 6 bases respectively, with 19 bases between them. The germline gives CDR1 MGHRA, CDR2 YSYEKL. The CDR3 consists of 15 residues. The CDR3 nucleotides are TGCGCCAGCAGTCAAACTCTCCTATCCGGGGATACGCAGTATTTT. Its protein is CASSQTLLSGDTQYF.

The J gene is TRBJ1-3, the V gene TRBV19; 7 bases are shared with TRBD1. In germline, CDR1 is LNHDA, CDR2 SQIVND (reference sequence). Unmatched junction bases numbered 1, after V lost 1 base and J lost 4 bases. This CDR3 is built from 14 residues. CDR3 sequence: CASSIGQGGNTIYF. For the CDR3, the DNA is TGTGCCAGTAGTATAGGACAGGGAGGAAACACCATATATTTT.

The CDR3: CASSLGLAGGAEQYF. CDR3 DNA sequence: TGTGCCAGCAGCTTAGGCCTAGCGGGAGGAGCCGAGCAGTACTTC. This chain links TRBV5-4 with TRBJ2-7; 11 bases are a match to TRBD2. The CDR3 totals 15 residues. The germline CDR1 and CDR2 sequences are SGHNT and YYREEE (reference sequence). V gave up 2 bases and J gave up 6 bases; unmatched junction bases: 7.

This clone has a handful of counts. V and J are TRBV4-3 and TRBJ2-2; maybe TRBD1 (6 bases). This CDR3 is 14 amino acids long. The ends were cut back, 1 base at V and 4 bases at J, with 7 bases in the middle. Germline V gene sequence: CDR1 LGHNA, CDR2 YSLEER. The DNA of the CDR3 is TGCGCCAGCAGCCAAGGAGGGGGCACCGGGGAGCTGTTTTTT. This sequence encodes CASSQGGGTGELFF.

In its sample, this clone was seen once. The chain links TRBV13 to TRBJ2-3, with 14 bases fitting TRBD2. This CDR3 comprises 16 residues. The germline V gene has CDR1 PRHDT and CDR2 FYEKMQ (reference sequence). V trimming: 4 bases; J trimming: 3 bases; junction bases outside the gene matches: 3. The CDR3 DNA is TGTGCCAGCAGCTCGGGACTAGCGGGGGTTACAGATACGCAGTATTTT. Protein product: CASSSGLAGVTDTQYF.

The V gene is TRBV5-1, the J gene TRBJ1-2; D not certain. The V and J ends lost 4 bases and 8 bases respectively, with 15 bases between them. This CDR3 is 13 amino acids long. Germline CDR1 SGHRS, CDR2 YFSETQ. CDR3: CASSPRRGEGYTF. DNA for the CDR3: TGCGCCAGCAGCCCGAGGCGTGGTGAAGGCTACACCTTC.

The rearrangement joins TRBV14 to TRBJ2-2; 11 positions match TRBD2. After removal of 4 bases from V and 3 bases from J, the junction contained 7 bases not matched to a gene. The CDR3 totals 17 residues. CDR1 and CDR2 (germline): SGHDN, FVKESK. CDR3 DNA sequence: TGTGCCAGCAGCCGCACGGGACTAGCGGTTCACACCGGGGAGCTGTTTTTT. It translates to CASSRTGLAVHTGELFF.

This chain uses TRBV4-2 with TRBJ1-1; tentatively, D is TRBD1 (5 bases). The CDR3 consists of 15 residues. Germline values: CDR1 LGHNA, CDR2 YNFKEQ. The V end lost 4 bases, the J end lost 3 bases, and 15 bases lay between the germline ends. CDR3: CASSLDRGGDTEAFF. CDR3 coding DNA: TGTGCCAGCAGCCTAGACCGGGGGGGGGACACTGAAGCTTTCTTT.

The chain carries TRBV7-9 and TRBJ2-1, with 9 positions matching TRBD2. This CDR3 is built from 16 residues. From germline, CDR1 is SEHNR and CDR2 FQNEAQ (reference sequence). Trimming cost V 2 bases and J 2 bases; bases outside gene matches: 4. The CDR3 here is CASSLRVAGAYNEQFF. The CDR3 bases are TGTGCCAGCAGCTTAAGAGTAGCGGGGGCCTACAATGAGCAGTTCTTC.

This chain connects TRBV2 to TRBJ1-2; D not resolved. CDR3 length equals 13 residues. The germline V gene has CDR1 SNHLY and CDR2 FYNNEI. Trimming cost V 3 bases and J 2 bases, with 7 bases left between them. CDR3 sequence (DNA): TGTGCCAGCAGTGATGCGGAAAACTATGGCTACACCTTC. Amino acid sequence: CASSDAENYGYTF.

This clone has just a few counts. Other DNA sequences in the sample encode the same CDR3. V gene TRBV2 combines with J gene TRBJ1-5; tentative D call: TRBD1 (5 bases). Germline CDR1 is SNHLY and CDR2 is FYNNEI. The CDR3 consists of 15 residues. The germline V and J ends were trimmed by 2 bases and 0 bases, with 8 bases remaining between them. Here the CDR3 reads CASSEQGYSNQPQHF. CDR3 coding DNA: TGTGCCAGCAGTGAACAGGGTTATAGCAATCAGCCCCAGCATTTT.

Concerning this clone: The same CDR3 also results from other DNA sequences found in this sample. V usage is TRBV5-1 and J usage is TRBJ2-5, with 9 nucleotides matching TRBD1. The CDR3 has 14 amino acids. Germline CDR1 and CDR2: SGHRS and YFSETQ. V trimming: 4 bases; J trimming: 4 bases; junction bases outside the gene matches: 5. For the CDR3, the DNA is TGCGCCAGCAGCCCTGGACAGGGGAGAGAGACCCAGTACTTC. The encoded protein is CASSPGQGRETQYF.

The chain joins TRBV15 to TRBJ2-7; 8 nucleotides match TRBD1. With V trimmed by 1 base and J by 5 bases, 7 bases remained unmatched. Germline CDR1 and CDR2: LNHNV and YYDKDF (reference sequence). The CDR3 extends over 15 amino acids. CDR3 sequence reads: CATSRVRDRGNEQYF. The CDR3, as DNA: TGTGCCACCAGCAGAGTAAGAGACAGGGGCAACGAGCAGTACTTC.

This chain connects TRBV5-1 to TRBJ2-2; TRBD1 is a possible D gene (5 bases). The CDR3 has 17 amino acids. V was clipped by 0 bases and J by 4 bases, with 16 bases between them. The germline gives CDR1 SGHRS, CDR2 YFSETQ. Written as DNA, the CDR3 is TGCGCCAGCAGCTTGGTTCAGGCGACAGATTCCACCGGGGAGCTGTTTTTT. Amino acid sequence: CASSLVQATDSTGELFF.